What follows describes a single T cell receptor beta chain. Its specificity is unknown. Using immunoSEQ multiplex PCR, the repertoire was profiled, and TCRdb retains in-frame clones only, with some absent. The profile shows around 100,000 clones, approximately 84% of them singletons. The sample belongs to a study of T cell responses to AZD1222 COVID-19 vaccine. Whole-study findings and limits: Increased Spike-specific TCR breadth and depth were observed after two AZD1222 doses. Seropositivity was recorded at baseline in only five to seven AZD1222 recipients.

CDR1 and CDR2 from the germline V gene are SEHNR and FQNEAQ (reference sequence). The ends were cut back, 5 bases at V and 4 bases at J, with 17 bases in the middle. The CDR3 loop spans 15 amino acids. The rearrangement links TRBV7-9 to TRBJ1-1; tentative D call: TRBD1 (6 bases). This clonotype originated in an adult in good health. The input for sequencing was peripheral blood, taken on day 0 of AZD1222 vaccination. The CDR3 protein is CASSEDSPIITEAFF. CDR3 DNA sequence: TGTGCCAGCAGCGAGGACAGCCCGATAATCACTGAAGCTTTCTTT.